This record concerns one T cell receptor beta chain sequence. CDR1 is SEHNR and CDR2 is FQNEAQ in the germline V gene (reference sequence). The CDR3 is made up of 16 amino acids. V lost 4 bases to trimming and J lost 2 bases; unmatched junction nucleotides: 4. The data were taken from a study of OX40 agonist ivuxolimab in advanced cancers. Clones were sequenced by immunoSEQ multiplex PCR, and TCRdb holds only the in-frame ones, with some missing. The sample holds 20,000 to 25,000 clones, roughly nine tenths seen once. The J gene is TRBJ2-1, the V gene TRBV7-9; 11 nucleotides agree with TRBD2. This TCR was recovered from an adult with an advanced solid tumor such as melanoma, head and neck, liver or kidney cancer. Sequences were derived from CD4+ or CD8+ T cells sorted from blood, sampled in a trial of the OX40 agonist ivuxolimab. The CDR3 sequence: CASSSTSGRPYNEQFF. The DNA for the CDR3 is TGTGCCAGCAGCTCAACTAGCGGGAGACCCTACAATGAGCAGTTCTTC.